This entry lists 18 T cell receptor beta chains sequenced from one sample in a study of blood T cell repertoires in COVID-19. Sequencing used immunoSEQ multiplex PCR; TCRdb keeps in-frame clones, though not all of them. This sample has some 60,000 clones, with around 90% found just once. Sequenced sample: peripheral blood. The receptor set was obtained from a man in his sixties with acute or convalescent COVID-19.

CDR3 sequence reads: CASSPGMGGGIYAEAFF. In DNA form, the CDR3 reads TGCGCCAGCAGCCCCGGGATGGGTGGGGGCATTTATGCTGAAGCTTTCTTT. The V gene is TRBV5-1, the J gene TRBJ1-1; tentatively, D is TRBD1 (6 bases). The CDR3 covers 17 residues. V was pared by 4 bases and J by 6 bases, with 25 bases between. From germline, CDR1 is SGHRS and CDR2 YFSETQ.

The genes are TRBV6-5 and TRBJ1-6; D perhaps matches TRBD1 (5 bases). The CDR3 totals 13 residues. The germline V gene encodes CDR1 MNHEY and CDR2 SVGAGI. V shed 2 bases and J shed 10 bases, with 9 bases lying between them. CDR3 nucleotides: TGTGCCAGCAGTTACGCGGACACCTCACCCCTCCACTTT. Its translation is CASSYADTSPLHF.

There are a few counts of this clone. V is TRBV15 and J is TRBJ1-2, with TRBD1 identical over 8 bases. Trimming took 0 bases from V and 6 from J; bases not matched to a gene: 6. CDR3 length: 15 amino acids. Germline V gene data show CDR1 as LNHNV and CDR2 as YYDKDF (reference sequence). DNA for the CDR3: TGTGCCACCAGCAGAGACGGCAGGGGGCAGGATGGCTACACCTTC. Amino acids: CATSRDGRGQDGYTF.

The chain's CDR3 is CASSLEGGETQYF. The CDR3 bases are TGCGCCAGCAGCTTGGAAGGCGGGGAGACCCAGTACTTC. The rearrangement links TRBV5-1 to TRBJ2-5, with D maybe TRBD2 (5 bases). CDR3 length: 13 residues. Trimming left V 0 bases short and J 5 bases short, with 8 bases between. Germline lookup yields CDR1 SGHRS and CDR2 YFSETQ.

This chain joins TRBV2 and TRBJ2-3, with 9 bases identical to TRBD1. Germline V lookup: CDR1 SNHLY, CDR2 FYNNEI. The ends lost 8 bases at V and 3 bases at J; junction bases unmatched: 0. The CDR3 extends over 12 amino acids. In DNA, the CDR3 is TGTGCCAGCGGACAGGGGACAGATACGCAGTATTTT. Protein product: CASGQGTDTQYF.

V is TRBV7-9 and J is TRBJ2-2; 8 positions agree with TRBD1. The germline V gene has CDR1 SEHNR and CDR2 FQNEAQ (reference sequence). V dropped 4 bases and J dropped 4; count of bases not matched to a gene: 8. The CDR3 consists of 16 residues. CDR3 loop: CASSSWTGTVTGELFF. DNA of the CDR3: TGTGCCAGCAGCTCGTGGACAGGGACGGTCACCGGGGAGCTGTTTTTT.

The V and J genes are TRBV30 and TRBJ1-5; possibly TRBD1 for D (5 bases). The CDR3 spans 13 residues. V was pared by 1 base and J by 8 bases, with 12 bases between. Germline-derived CDR1 and CDR2 are GTSNPN and SVGIG (reference sequence). The DNA for the CDR3 is TGTGCCTGGAGTGAGGATGGGGCTGAGCCCCAGCATTTT. Amino acid sequence: CAWSEDGAEPQHF.

V gene TRBV7-3 combines with J gene TRBJ2-3; 8 bases line up with TRBD1. With 5 bases clipped from V and 0 bases from J, the junction kept 1 base outside the gene matches. The V gene's germline CDR1 is SGHTA and CDR2 FQGTGA. The CDR3 contains 14 residues. CDR3 sequence: CASSRTGSTDTQYF. The DNA for the CDR3 is TGTGCCAGCAGCCGGACAGGGAGCACAGATACGCAGTATTTT.

The chain uses TRBV19 and TRBJ1-2, with D hard to call. The V end was cut by 11 bases, the J end by 4 bases, with 11 bases between. This CDR3 region has 11 residues. Germline loops: CDR1 LNHDA, CDR2 SQIVND (reference sequence). CDR3 in amino acids: CAATRGYGYTF. DNA for the CDR3: TGTGCCGCCACCCGGGGCTATGGCTACACCTTC.

This clone has a single count. This rearrangement joins TRBV6-5 to TRBJ1-5; possible D gene TRBD1, 5 bases. The CDR3 runs to 15 residues. V was pared by 6 bases and J by 6 bases, with 18 bases between. CDR1 is MNHEY and CDR2 is SVGAGI in the germline V gene. The CDR3 loop is CASRPATRTGQPQHF. CDR3 sequence (DNA): TGTGCCAGCAGGCCAGCTACCCGAACAGGTCAGCCCCAGCATTTT.

This chain connects TRBV11-1 to TRBJ2-5, with a weak D call TRBD2 (5 bases). The V end lost 1 base, the J end lost 4 bases, and 16 bases lay between the germline ends. CDR3 length: 16 amino acids. Germline CDR1 is SGHAT and CDR2 is FQDESV (reference sequence). The CDR3 here is CASSLGPEGWGETQYF. The CDR3 DNA reads as TGTGCCAGCAGCTTAGGCCCAGAGGGCTGGGGAGAGACCCAGTACTTC.

This chain uses TRBV27 with TRBJ1-1, with 9 nucleotides matching TRBD1. The CDR3 is 14 amino acids. Germline CDR1 is MNHEY and CDR2 is SMNVEV (reference sequence). Trimming took 4 bases from V and 7 from J; bases not matched to a gene: 7. CDR3 in DNA: TGTGCCAGCAGTTCCCGGGACAGGGTGGGTGAAGCTTTCTTT. Its protein product is CASSSRDRVGEAFF.

The chain has TRBV2 and TRBJ1-1; the match to TRBD1 covers 9 bases. The junction had 7 bases not matched to a gene; V was cut back by 9 bases and J by 8 bases. The CDR3 contains 12 residues. Germline V gives CDR1 SNHLY, CDR2 FYNNEI. DNA for the CDR3: TGTGCCAGTTCTTTCGGACAGGGGGAAGCTTTCTTT. Protein: CASSFGQGEAFF.

The chain combines TRBV30 with TRBJ1-1; tentative D call: TRBD1 (5 bases). The CDR3 is made up of 12 amino acids. V gave up 3 bases and J gave up 4 bases, with 9 bases separating them. Germline CDR1 and CDR2: GTSNPN and SVGIG (reference sequence). The CDR3 sequence: CAWRGRGTEAFF. The CDR3 DNA reads as TGTGCCTGGAGAGGAAGGGGCACTGAAGCTTTCTTT.

The V call is TRBV7-8, the J call TRBJ1-6, with TRBD1 as a possible D gene (5 bases). Trimming took 0 bases from V and 8 from J, leaving 11 bases between them. This CDR3 contains 15 residues. Per the germline V gene, CDR1 is SGHVS and CDR2 is FQNEAQ. The CDR3 coding sequence is TGTGCCAGCAGCTTAGCGGGCGGAGGGGATTCACCCCTCCACTTT. Its protein is CASSLAGGGDSPLHF.

The rearrangement joins TRBV19 to TRBJ1-6, with no clear D. The CDR3 spans 14 residues. The ends were cut back, 7 bases at V and 0 bases at J, with 7 bases in the middle. The germline CDR1 and CDR2 sequences are LNHDA and SQIVND (reference sequence). The CDR3 region has the DNA TGTGCCAGTAACGCGGACTCCTATAATTCACCCCTCCACTTT. Translated: CASNADSYNSPLHF. The whole variable domain, filled in from reference TRBV19 and TRBJ1-6, reads DGGITQSPKYLFRKEGQNVTLSCEQNLNHDAMYWYRQDPGQGLRLIYYSQIVNDFQKGDIAEGYSVSREKKESFPLTVTSAQKNPTAFYLCASNADSYNSPLHFGNGTRLTVT.

V and J are TRBV9 and TRBJ1-1, with D possibly matching TRBD1 (6 bases). The CDR3 is made up of 14 amino acids. Germline assignment: CDR1 SGDLS and CDR2 YYNGEE. V gave up 0 bases and J gave up 4 bases, with 10 bases separating them. The CDR3 bases are TGTGCCAGCAGCGTAGAAGGGGGTAGCACTGAAGCTTTCTTT. Translated, it gives CASSVEGGSTEAFF.

The rearrangement links TRBV6-6 to TRBJ2-2, with 10 bases fitting TRBD1. CDR3 length equals 17 residues. Looked up from germline, CDR1 is MNHNY and CDR2 is SVGAGI (reference sequence). J was trimmed by 3 bases and V by 5 bases; bases with no gene match: 9. CDR3 sequence (DNA): TGTGCCAGCAGTCACCCCCGACAGGGGGCGTACACCGGGGAGCTGTTTTTT. This encodes CASSHPRQGAYTGELFF.